One sample yielded the 25 T cell receptor beta chains listed below, sequenced in a study of blood T cell repertoires in COVID-19. The table came from immunoSEQ multiplex PCR; TCRdb's copy has only in-frame clones and leaves some out. The data contain under 25,000 clones, 65% to 90% of them singletons. The sequencing input was peripheral blood. The source is a man aged 65 to 79 with acute or convalescent COVID-19.

The chain is built from TRBV5-6 and TRBJ1-2; D might be TRBD1 (5 bases). Trimming cost V 4 bases and J 6 bases, with 16 bases left between them. Germline CDR1 SGHDT, CDR2 YYEEEE. CDR3 length: 14 residues. CDR3 amino acids: CASSKGWGGDGYTF. DNA of the CDR3: TGTGCCAGCAGCAAAGGATGGGGGGGAGATGGCTACACCTTC. Supplemented by reference TRBV5-6 and TRBJ1-2, the full variable domain reads DAGVTQSPTHLIKTRGQQVTLRCSPKSGHDTVSWYQQALGQGPQFIFQYYEEEERQRGNFPDRFSGHQFPNYSSELNVNALLLGDSALYLCASSKGWGGDGYTFGSGTRLTVV.

V is TRBV7-9 and J is TRBJ1-2; D is uncertain. The V end was cut by 3 bases, the J end by 8 bases, with 16 bases between. The CDR3 has 14 residues. CDR1 and CDR2 (germline): SEHNR, FQNEAQ (reference sequence). The CDR3 region is CASSFGDQAGGYTF. The CDR3 DNA is TGTGCCAGCAGCTTCGGGGATCAAGCGGGAGGCTACACCTTC. Based on the CDR3 plus reference TRBV7-9 and TRBJ1-2, the full variable domain is DTGVSQNPRHKITKRGQNVTFRCDPISEHNRLYWYRQTLGQGPEFLTYFQNEAQLEKSRLLSDRFSAERPKGSFSTLEIQRTEQGDSAMYLCASSFGDQAGGYTFGSGTRLTVV.

The chain carries TRBV27 and TRBJ2-1; 9 bases line up with TRBD1. The CDR3 covers 15 residues. Losses at the gene ends were 0 bases for V and 3 bases for J; bases not matched to a gene: 0. Germline V gene lookup returns CDR1 MNHEY and CDR2 SMNVEV (reference sequence). For the CDR3, the DNA is TGTGCCAGCAGTTTATCGGGACAGGGCTACAATGAGCAGTTCTTC. It encodes CASSLSGQGYNEQFF.

V usage is TRBV28 and J usage is TRBJ1-1; 7 positions agree with TRBD1. V shed 3 bases, J shed 11 bases, and the junction held 3 bases outside the gene matches. This CDR3 contains 11 residues. Germline-derived CDR1 and CDR2 are MDHEN and SYDVKM. DNA of the CDR3: TGTGCCAGCAGTTTTGCCAGGGGGGCTTTCTTT. It codes for CASSFARGAFF.

The J gene is TRBJ2-7, the V gene TRBV23-1, with 10 bases matching TRBD1. TRBV23-1 is marked as an open reading frame, function uncertain. The CDR3 runs to 14 residues. V shed 5 bases and J 5 bases; nucleotides not matched to a gene: 6. The DNA for the CDR3 is TGCGCCAGCAGTTATGGGACAGGGGTCCACGAGCAGTACTTC. Translating it yields CASSYGTGVHEQYF.

This clone is a singleton in its sample. This chain connects TRBV5-1 to TRBJ1-6; D ambiguous. V was pared by 0 bases and J by 10 bases, with 14 bases between. The CDR3 loop spans 15 amino acids. CDR1 SGHRS and CDR2 YFSETQ come from the germline V gene. CDR3 in DNA: TGCGCCAGCAGCTTGGGAGAGGGTGTACGCTCACCCCTCCACTTT. It translates to CASSLGEGVRSPLHF.

J is TRBJ1-1 and V is TRBV28; D uncertain. The germline V gene has CDR1 MDHEN and CDR2 SYDVKM. The CDR3 runs to 14 residues. V was cut by 2 bases and J by 0 bases, with 7 bases left in between. The CDR3 spells CASSLGLMNTEAFF. As DNA, the CDR3 is TGTGCCAGCAGTTTAGGCCTCATGAACACTGAAGCTTTCTTT.

This clone was detected only once. This chain uses TRBV5-1 with TRBJ2-2; 7 nucleotides match TRBD1. Germline trimming cut 4 bases from V and 4 bases from J; bases unmatched to any gene: 16. This CDR3 region has 18 residues. Germline V gives CDR1 SGHRS, CDR2 YFSETQ. Here the CDR3 reads CASSTKFRQGSFTGELFF. CDR3 nucleotides: TGCGCCAGCAGCACCAAATTTAGACAGGGATCCTTCACCGGGGAGCTGTTTTTT.

The chain combines TRBV18 with TRBJ1-1, with TRBD1 identical over 9 bases. The trim removed 6 bases at V and 8 bases at J, leaving 10 bases unmatched. This CDR3 contains 14 residues. Germline V gives CDR1 KGHSH, CDR2 LQKENI. The DNA for the CDR3 is TGTGCCAGCTCGCCGACAGGGGGGACGACGGAAGCTTTCTTT. This gives the protein CASSPTGGTTEAFF. The full variable domain, rest sourced from reference TRBV18 and TRBJ1-1, is NAGVMQNPRHLVRRRGQEARLRCSPMKGHSHVYWYRQLPEEGLKFMVYLQKENIIDESGMPKERFSAEFPKEGPSILRIQQVVRGDSAAYFCASSPTGGTTEAFFGQGTRLTVV.

The V gene is TRBV6-6, the J gene TRBJ2-1; TRBD2 is a possible D gene (5 bases). This CDR3 comprises 14 residues. Trimming cost V 2 bases and J 9 bases, with 14 bases left between them. CDR1 is MNHNY, CDR2 SVGAGI, per germline (reference sequence). For the CDR3, the DNA is TGTGCCAGCAGTTACCACCGCGGGCGGGTTGAGCAGTTCTTC. Amino acid sequence: CASSYHRGRVEQFF.

The V gene is TRBV20-1, the J gene TRBJ1-2; tentatively, D is TRBD1 (6 bases). V lost 3 bases and J lost 0, with 11 bases in between. This CDR3 comprises 14 residues. Germline V gene data show CDR1 as DFQATT and CDR2 as SNEGSKA (reference sequence). CDR3 loop: CSASSQGSNYGYTF. The CDR3 region has the DNA TGCAGTGCTAGTTCCCAGGGGTCTAACTATGGCTACACCTTC.

The chain combines TRBV6-1 with TRBJ1-2; 8 bases agree with TRBD1. CDR1 is MNHNS and CDR2 is SASEGT in the germline V gene. V trimming: 3 bases; J trimming: 0 bases; junction bases outside the gene matches: 3. CDR3 length: 15 amino acids. CDR3 coding DNA: TGTGCCAGCAGTGACAGGGGGCGATCTAACTATGGCTACACCTTC. Translation: CASSDRGRSNYGYTF.

This clone was detected once. The chain combines TRBV12-3 or TRBV12-4 with TRBJ1-1, with D uncertain. The CDR3 contains 11 residues. The V end lost 3 bases, the J end lost 4 bases, and 3 bases lay between the germline ends. The CDR3 DNA is TGTGCCAGCAGTTTTAGCACTGAAGCTTTCTTT. It codes for CASSFSTEAFF.

The rearrangement uses TRBV24-1 and TRBJ2-2; 13 positions agree with TRBD2. The V gene end was trimmed by 4 bases and the J gene end by 0 bases; junction bases not matched to a gene: 4. The V gene's germline CDR1 is KGHDR and CDR2 SFDVKD. The CDR3 extends over 18 amino acids. The CDR3 reads CATSDPGLAGANTGELFF. The CDR3 region has the DNA TGTGCCACCAGTGACCCTGGACTAGCGGGGGCGAACACCGGGGAGCTGTTTTTT.

The V gene is TRBV5-5, the J gene TRBJ2-2, with 9 bases identical to TRBD2. The CDR3 is 17 residues long. Germline values: CDR1 SGHKS, CDR2 YYEKEE (reference sequence). J was trimmed by 1 base and V by 4 bases; bases with no gene match: 8. The CDR3 DNA follows: TGTGCCAGCAGCCCCCCCGGGACTAGCATGAACACCGGGGAGCTGTTTTTT. This sequence encodes CASSPPGTSMNTGELFF. The full variable domain, its missing parts supplied by reference TRBV5-5 and TRBJ2-2, is DAGVTQSPTHLIKTRGQQVTLRCSPISGHKSVSWYQQVLGQGPQFIFQYYEKEERGRGNFPDRFSARQFPNYSSELNVNALLLGDSALYLCASSPPGTSMNTGELFFGEGSRLTVL.

The DNA of the CDR3 is TGCGCCAGCAGCCAAGATGGCCCCAGCGGAGAGACCCAGTACTTC. Amino acids: CASSQDGPSGETQYF. This chain uses TRBV4-3 with TRBJ2-5; possible D gene TRBD2, 5 bases. This CDR3 is built from 15 residues. V shed 0 bases and J shed 4 bases, with 12 bases lying between them. In germline, CDR1 is LGHNA, CDR2 YSLEER.

The chain couples TRBV11-2 to TRBJ2-2, with TRBD2 as a possible D gene (6 bases). Trimming removed 5 bases from V and 6 bases from J, with 13 bases in between. The V gene's germline CDR1 is SGHAT and CDR2 FQNNGV. The CDR3 length is 14 residues. The CDR3 coding sequence is TGTGCCAGCAGCGCCCGGACTACCTCCGGGGAGCTGTTTTTT. Translated, it gives CASSARTTSGELFF.

The rearrangement joins TRBV6-5 to TRBJ1-1; the D is unclear. CDR1 MNHEY and CDR2 SVGAGI come from the germline V gene. The V end was cut by 2 bases, the J end by 7 bases, with 8 bases between. There are 12 residues in the CDR3. CDR3 in DNA: TGTGCCAGCAGTTACCCCGCGGGTGAAGCTTTCTTT. Amino acids: CASSYPAGEAFF.

The chain joins TRBV7-2 to TRBJ1-1; no clear D gene. Looked up from germline, CDR1 is SGHTA and CDR2 is FQGNSA. V gave up 7 bases and J gave up 4 bases, with 10 bases separating them. This CDR3 spans 12 amino acids. This chain's CDR3 is CASTLPPTEAFF. The CDR3 DNA reads as TGTGCCAGCACCCTCCCCCCCACTGAAGCTTTCTTT.

A single count supports this clone. The chain uses TRBV18 and TRBJ1-5; D may be TRBD1 (5 bases). V was trimmed by 3 bases and J by 2 bases, leaving 11 bases between them. The CDR3 extends over 15 amino acids. Germline assignment: CDR1 KGHSH and CDR2 LQKENI. CDR3 coding DNA: TGTGCCAGCTCACCGGGTGGGGCGGGCAATCAGCCCCAGCATTTT. Residues: CASSPGGAGNQPQHF. The whole variable domain, filled in from reference TRBV18 and TRBJ1-5, reads NAGVMQNPRHLVRRRGQEARLRCSPMKGHSHVYWYRQLPEEGLKFMVYLQKENIIDESGMPKERFSAEFPKEGPSILRIQQVVRGDSAAYFCASSPGGAGNQPQHFGDGTRLSIL.

This clone was detected once. This chain uses TRBV5-1 with TRBJ2-1; a weak D match, TRBD2 (6 bases). The CDR3 covers 17 residues. Germline V gives CDR1 SGHRS, CDR2 YFSETQ. Trimming took 0 bases from V and 4 from J, leaving 17 bases between them. CDR3 in DNA: TGCGCCAGCAGCTTGGAGGGCGGGACCGGAGTGTACAATGAGCAGTTCTTC. Its translation is CASSLEGGTGVYNEQFF.

V gene TRBV15 combines with J gene TRBJ2-7; D perhaps matches TRBD1 (5 bases). This CDR3 spans 14 amino acids. The ends were cut back, 5 bases at V and 6 bases at J, with 17 bases in the middle. In germline, CDR1 is LNHNV, CDR2 YYDKDF (reference sequence). CDR3 bases: TGTGCCACCAGCTCTCGTAGGGGCGCTGGCGAGCAGTACTTC. Protein product: CATSSRRGAGEQYF.

The chain links TRBV9 to TRBJ2-1; 9 nucleotides line up with TRBD1. Germline CDR1 is SGDLS and CDR2 is YYNGEE. J lost 4 bases, V lost 0 bases, and 5 bases had no gene match. The CDR3 spans 16 residues. The CDR3 coding sequence is TGTGCCAGCAGCGTAGACGGGACAGGGATATACAATGAGCAGTTCTTC. It is translated as CASSVDGTGIYNEQFF.

The chain combines TRBV4-1 with TRBJ1-4, with D maybe TRBD1 (6 bases). The length of the CDR3 is 16 residues. Germline V gene lookup returns CDR1 MGHRA and CDR2 YSYEKL. V lost 2 bases, J lost 5 bases, and 15 bases lay in between. CDR3: CASSQSGGGGNEKLFF. The CDR3 coding sequence is TGCGCCAGCAGCCAAAGTGGGGGGGGCGGCAATGAAAAACTGTTTTTT.

This clone was found a few times. V usage is TRBV12-3 or TRBV12-4 and J usage is TRBJ1-5; no reliable D call. Trimming removed 7 bases from V and 7 bases from J, with 14 bases in between. The CDR3 sequence is 13 residues long. The CDR3 spells CASTQSAVQPQHF. The CDR3 region has the DNA TGTGCCAGCACTCAATCCGCAGTGCAGCCCCAGCATTTT.